The clone carrying this TCR beta chain was recorded a few times. These data belong to a study of blood T cell repertoires in COVID-19. As for the study in general: PBMCs, B-cell-depleted T cells, or T cells provided the cDNA or gDNA that made up the material.

In the authors' methods: Amplification of reference gene primers was used by the study to estimate nucleated cell counts. The table came from immunoSEQ multiplex PCR; TCRdb's copy has only in-frame clones and leaves some out. V and J calls and clone size come straight from that table; D and trimming were deduced from the DNA. Seen here are approximately 140,000 clones, more than 70% observed once, and the top ten hold around 13%. CDR1 and CDR2 from the germline V gene are SQVTM and ANQGSEA. This CDR3 contains 13 residues. Trimming cost V 6 bases and J 7 bases, with 18 bases left between them. The sequenced sample was peripheral blood. This rearrangement joins TRBV29-1 to TRBJ1-2, with D possibly being TRBD1 (6 bases). The sequence derives from a man aged 60 to 75 with active or convalescent COVID-19. This CDR3 reads CSVRTERGRGYTF. The CDR3 DNA reads as TGCAGCGTGCGGACAGAACGCGGACGTGGCTACACCTTC.